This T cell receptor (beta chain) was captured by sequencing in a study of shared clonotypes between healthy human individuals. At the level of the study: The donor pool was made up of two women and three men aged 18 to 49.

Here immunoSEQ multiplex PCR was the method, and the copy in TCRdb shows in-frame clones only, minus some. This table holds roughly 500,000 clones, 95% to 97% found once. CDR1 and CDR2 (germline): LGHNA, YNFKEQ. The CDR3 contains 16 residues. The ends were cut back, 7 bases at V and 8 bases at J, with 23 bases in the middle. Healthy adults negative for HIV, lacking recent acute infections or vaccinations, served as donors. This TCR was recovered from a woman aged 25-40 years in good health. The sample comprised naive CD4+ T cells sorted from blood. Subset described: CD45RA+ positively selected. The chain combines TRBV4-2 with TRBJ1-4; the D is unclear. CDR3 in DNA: TGTGCCAGCACCCCCGCGGGAACAGTCCAAAGGGAAAAACTGTTTTTT. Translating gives CASTPAGTVQREKLFF.